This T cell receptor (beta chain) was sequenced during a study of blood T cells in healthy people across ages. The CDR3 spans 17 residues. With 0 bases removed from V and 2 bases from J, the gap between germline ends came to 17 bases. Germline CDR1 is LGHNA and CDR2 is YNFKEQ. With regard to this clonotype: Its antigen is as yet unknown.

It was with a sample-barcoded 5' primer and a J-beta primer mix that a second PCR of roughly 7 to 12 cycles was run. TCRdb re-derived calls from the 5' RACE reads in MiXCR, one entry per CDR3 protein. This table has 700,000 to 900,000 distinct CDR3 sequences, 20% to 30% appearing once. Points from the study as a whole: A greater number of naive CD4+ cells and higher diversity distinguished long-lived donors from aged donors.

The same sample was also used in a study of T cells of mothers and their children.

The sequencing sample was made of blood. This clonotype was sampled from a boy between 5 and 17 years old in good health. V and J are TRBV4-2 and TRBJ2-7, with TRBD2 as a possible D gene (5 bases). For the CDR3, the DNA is TGTGCCAGCAGCCAAGATCCGGATAGCGAAGGACCCTACGAGCAGTACTTC. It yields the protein CASSQDPDSEGPYEQYF.